This T cell receptor beta chain was sequenced for a study of Ad26.COV2.S vaccination and SARS-CoV-2 variants. Findings and limits, study-wide: Non-spike TCR breadth was similar in vaccine and placebo recipients. Substantial breadth in spike-specific CD8+ and CD4+ T cell responses was reportedly seen after vaccination.

Assay used: immunoSEQ multiplex PCR; TCRdb lists only in-frame clones, some missing. The data contain about 480,000 clones, roughly 87% of them seen just once; the ten biggest clones take up 9.5% to 15%. Treatment given: some 20 received Ad26.COV2.S at low or high dose, single or two shots; about 5 received placebo; per-sample allocation not given. All samples were drawn on day 63, counting from the first vaccine or placebo injection. As to this clone: Its matching antigen is unknown.

CDR3 size: 16 residues. CDR1 SGDLS and CDR2 YYNGEE come from the germline V gene. J was trimmed by 10 bases and V by 3 bases; bases with no gene match: 13. This material consisted of peripheral blood, taken in a trial of Ad26.COV2.S vaccine versus placebo. This clonotype was obtained from a person between 18 and 60 years old who received the Ad26.COV2.S COVID-19 vaccine or a placebo. This sequence joins TRBV9 and TRBJ2-1, with 10 nucleotides matching TRBD2. The chain's CDR3 is CASSALQAGGPGEQFF. The CDR3, as DNA: TGTGCCAGCAGCGCCTTGCAAGCGGGAGGGCCGGGAGAGCAGTTCTTC.